These 25 T cell receptor beta chains originate from one sample sequenced in a study of cytomegalovirus exposure and HLA in healthy donors. The PCR used 60 Vbeta and 13 Jbeta primers. Sequencing used immunoSEQ multiplex PCR; TCRdb keeps in-frame clones, though not all of them. This sample has approximately 280,000 clones, with roughly 89% found just once. The sequencing input was PBMCs. The receptors stem from a woman aged 18-30 years in good health and CMV-seronegative.

V gene TRBV5-1 combines with J gene TRBJ1-1; D is unclear. The CDR3 contains 15 residues. CDR1 is SGHRS, CDR2 YFSETQ, per germline. Trimming left V 1 base short and J 3 bases short, with 13 bases between. The DNA for the CDR3 is TGCGCCAGCAGCTTGTTAGCCGGCCGGCACACTGAAGCTTTCTTT. It translates to CASSLLAGRHTEAFF.

Only one count was recorded for this clone. V gene TRBV4-1 combines with J gene TRBJ2-2; perhaps TRBD2 as D (6 bases). V dropped 0 bases and J dropped 2 bases, with 19 bases sitting between them. CDR3 length equals 19 residues. Per the germline V gene, CDR1 is MGHRA and CDR2 is YSYEKL. CDR3 bases: TGCGCCAGCAGCCAAGAAAGTTATGTAACTAGCAGAAACACCGGGGAGCTGTTTTTT. Encoded protein: CASSQESYVTSRNTGELFF.

The rearrangement links TRBV29-1 to TRBJ1-1; D not resolved. V was shortened by 1 base and J by 3 bases, with 15 bases between the two germline ends. Germline V CDR1 and CDR2: SQVTM, ANQGSEA. There are 15 residues in the CDR3. CDR3 residues: CSVEVKAGRHTEAFF. CDR3 coding DNA: TGCAGCGTTGAAGTTAAGGCAGGCAGGCACACTGAAGCTTTCTTT.

V and J are TRBV9 and TRBJ2-7; the match to TRBD1 covers 9 bases. CDR3 length: 14 amino acids. CDR1 and CDR2 (germline): SGDLS, YYNGEE. V dropped 4 bases and J dropped 4; count of bases not matched to a gene: 6. In DNA, the CDR3 is TGTGCCAGCAGCAAGACAGGGGGGGCGTACGAGCAGTACTTC. It translates to CASSKTGGAYEQYF.

The rearrangement joins TRBV6-1 to TRBJ1-5; D possibly corresponds to TRBD1 (6 bases). V lost 1 base, J lost 6 bases, and 16 bases lay in between. Germline CDR1 MNHNS, CDR2 SASEGT. CDR3 length: 16 residues. As DNA, the CDR3 is TGTGCCAGCAGTGAAGAGGAGGGGGGAGGGACTCAGCCCCAGCATTTT. Its protein is CASSEEEGGGTQPQHF.

The chain is built from TRBV7-7 and TRBJ2-2, with 7 bases fitting TRBD1. The CDR3 extends over 13 amino acids. Germline CDR1 and CDR2: SSHAT and FNYEAQ (reference sequence). Trimming cost V 9 bases and J 7 bases; bases outside gene matches: 8. The CDR3 DNA follows: TGTGCCAGTTCGACAGGGCCCTACGGGGAGCTGTTTTTT. It translates to CASSTGPYGELFF.

This rearrangement joins TRBV29-1 to TRBJ2-5; possible D gene TRBD1, 6 bases. The CDR3 totals 13 residues. CDR1 is SQVTM and CDR2 is ANQGSEA in the germline V gene. V lost 4 bases to trimming and J lost 0 bases, with 9 bases between them. The CDR3 reads CSVVGQYQETQYF. The CDR3 bases are TGCAGCGTTGTTGGACAGTACCAAGAGACCCAGTACTTC.

This clone was detected only once. The genes are TRBV27 and TRBJ1-2; 7 bases line up with TRBD1. CDR3 length: 12 amino acids. The germline V gene encodes CDR1 MNHEY and CDR2 SMNVEV (reference sequence). Losses at the gene ends were 8 bases for V and 4 bases for J; bases not matched to a gene: 4. CDR3 DNA sequence: TGTGCCAGCTGGGACAGAGGCTATGGCTACACCTTC. This gives the protein CASWDRGYGYTF.

The rearrangement joins TRBV6-1 to TRBJ2-2; D not resolved. CDR3 length: 15 amino acids. The V and J ends lost 2 bases and 6 bases respectively, with 13 bases between them. Germline lookup yields CDR1 MNHNS and CDR2 SASEGT. CDR3 residues: CASSEKWLAPGELFF. CDR3 DNA: TGTGCCAGCAGTGAAAAGTGGTTGGCTCCCGGGGAGCTGTTTTTT.

V gene TRBV19 combines with J gene TRBJ2-3; D is uncertain. The CDR3 runs 14 residues. The germline gives CDR1 LNHDA, CDR2 SQIVND (reference sequence). V was pared by 4 bases and J by 2 bases, with 10 bases between. The CDR3 DNA follows: TGTGCCAGTAGTAGCGGATTAATCACAGATACGCAGTATTTT. Encoded protein: CASSSGLITDTQYF.

The chain is built from TRBV5-6 and TRBJ1-2; a weak D match, TRBD1 (6 bases). The CDR3 consists of 13 residues. Per the germline V gene, CDR1 is SGHDT and CDR2 is YYEEEE. Trimming left V 4 bases short and J 4 bases short, with 11 bases between. CDR3 loop: CASSQDRTYGYTF. The CDR3 DNA reads TGTGCCAGCAGCCAAGACAGGACCTATGGCTACACCTTC.

This clone was detected once. Germline and junction disagree at one end, which may indicate a read error. Within the sample, other DNA sequences also encode this same CDR3. This chain connects TRBV4-1 to TRBJ1-6, with 7 bases aligning to TRBD1. The CDR3 runs to 17 residues. The V gene's germline CDR1 is MGHRA and CDR2 YSYEKL. The CDR3 reads CASSQDPGQAYNSPLHF. In DNA, the CDR3 is TGCGCCAGCAGCCAAGACCCTGGACAGGCCTATAACTCACCCCTCCACTTT.

CDR3: CASVFLESGGYTF. In DNA form, the CDR3 reads TGTGCCAGCGTTTTTTTGGAGAGTGGTGGCTACACCTTC. The chain joins TRBV5-6 to TRBJ1-2; unclear D gene. Germline CDR1 SGHDT, CDR2 YYEEEE. Between the trimmed V and J ends, which lost 7 bases and 7 bases, there was a span of 17 bases. The CDR3 has 13 residues. Drawing the rest from reference TRBV5-6 and TRBJ1-2, the complete variable domain is DAGVTQSPTHLIKTRGQQVTLRCSPKSGHDTVSWYQQALGQGPQFIFQYYEEEERQRGNFPDRFSGHQFPNYSSELNVNALLLGDSALYLCASVFLESGGYTFGSGTRLTVV.

The chain joins TRBV6-1 to TRBJ1-5; maybe TRBD1 (6 bases). V was pared by 5 bases and J by 5 bases, with 16 bases between. The germline gives CDR1 MNHNS, CDR2 SASEGT. This CDR3 contains 15 residues. In DNA, the CDR3 is TGTGCCAGCAGTCTCCACCCCACAGGGTATCAGCCCCAGCATTTT. Its translation is CASSLHPTGYQPQHF.

This clone was counted a few times. The rearrangement joins TRBV18 to TRBJ2-2, with D tentatively TRBD1 (5 bases). The CDR3 loop spans 15 amino acids. Germline CDR1 KGHSH, CDR2 LQKENI. V shed 3 bases and J shed 0 bases, with 8 bases lying between them. Written as DNA, the CDR3 is TGTGCCAGCTCACCGAAGGGGTCGAACACCGGGGAGCTGTTTTTT. It encodes CASSPKGSNTGELFF.

The chain's CDR3 is CASSPTGGYQPQHF. CDR3 DNA sequence: TGTGCCAGCTCACCGACAGGGGGCTATCAGCCCCAGCATTTT. The genes are TRBV18 and TRBJ1-5, with 10 bases fitting TRBD1. Per the germline V gene, CDR1 is KGHSH and CDR2 is LQKENI. This CDR3 is built from 14 residues. With V trimmed by 3 bases and J by 5 bases, 1 base remained unmatched. Full variable domain (outside the CDR3, taken from reference TRBV18 and TRBJ1-5): NAGVMQNPRHLVRRRGQEARLRCSPMKGHSHVYWYRQLPEEGLKFMVYLQKENIIDESGMPKERFSAEFPKEGPSILRIQQVVRGDSAAYFCASSPTGGYQPQHFGDGTRLSIL.

J is TRBJ1-5 and V is TRBV19; perhaps TRBD1 as D (5 bases). CDR3 length equals 14 residues. Trimming left V 4 bases short and J 0 bases short, with 7 bases between. Germline V CDR1 and CDR2: LNHDA, SQIVND (reference sequence). CDR3 protein: CASSTGNSNQPQHF. The CDR3 DNA sequence: TGTGCCAGTAGTACAGGGAATAGCAATCAGCCCCAGCATTTT.

In DNA form, the CDR3 reads TGTGCCAGCAGCCCTGCCTTAGCGGGGGCCTACAATGAGCAGTTCTTC. Residues: CASSPALAGAYNEQFF. The V and J genes are TRBV7-3 and TRBJ2-1; 9 positions agree with TRBD2. Trimming took 5 bases from V and 2 from J; bases not matched to a gene: 7. The V gene's germline CDR1 is SGHTA and CDR2 FQGTGA. The CDR3 contains 16 residues.

The count of this clone is one. V usage is TRBV13 and J usage is TRBJ1-2; D is undetermined. Trimming left V 1 base short and J 4 bases short, with 13 bases between. The CDR3 is 15 amino acids. Germline lookup yields CDR1 PRHDT and CDR2 FYEKMQ (reference sequence). In DNA form, the CDR3 reads TGTGCCAGCAGCTTAGTCGGAGGGCTGGGCTATGGCTACACCTTC. Translation: CASSLVGGLGYGYTF. Supplemented by reference TRBV13 and TRBJ1-2, the full variable domain reads AAGVIQSPRHLIKEKRETATLKCYPIPRHDTVYWYQQGPGQDPQFLISFYEKMQSDKGSIPDRFSAQQFSDYHSELNMSSLELGDSALYFCASSLVGGLGYGYTFGSGTRLTVV.

V and J are TRBV19 and TRBJ2-5; 13 bases align to TRBD2. This CDR3 spans 20 amino acids. CDR1 LNHDA and CDR2 SQIVND come from the germline V gene (reference sequence). The J segment lost 2 bases and the V segment lost 1 base, leaving 13 bases of the junction unmatched. The CDR3 spells CASSIVPLRLAGGWQETQYF. The CDR3 DNA reads as TGTGCCAGTAGTATAGTACCCCTTCGACTAGCGGGGGGCTGGCAAGAGACCCAGTACTTC.

The CDR3 loop reads CASSSPGGDRGFTDTQYF. The CDR3 coding sequence is TGTGCCAGTAGTAGCCCGGGCGGGGACAGGGGGTTCACAGATACGCAGTATTTT. The rearrangement links TRBV19 to TRBJ2-3; 11 bases line up with TRBD1. The CDR3 is made up of 18 amino acids. Germline CDR1 LNHDA, CDR2 SQIVND (reference sequence). V dropped 4 bases and J dropped 2; count of bases not matched to a gene: 11.

The genes are TRBV9 and TRBJ1-2; a possible D gene is TRBD1 (5 bases). Germline V gene sequence: CDR1 SGDLS, CDR2 YYNGEE. V was shortened by 0 bases and J by 4 bases, with 16 bases between the two germline ends. CDR3 length: 16 amino acids. The CDR3 here is CASSVGAGIGGYGYTF. In nucleotides, the CDR3 is TGTGCCAGCAGCGTAGGCGCAGGGATAGGCGGCTATGGCTACACCTTC.

This chain uses TRBV5-1 with TRBJ2-1; 8 positions match TRBD2. Per the germline V gene, CDR1 is SGHRS and CDR2 is YFSETQ. The CDR3 has 15 amino acids. J lost 4 bases, V lost 2 bases, and 5 bases had no gene match. The chain's CDR3 is CASSFSAGEYNEQFF. CDR3 DNA sequence: TGCGCCAGCAGCTTTTCAGCGGGGGAGTACAATGAGCAGTTCTTC.

This sequence joins TRBV10-1 and TRBJ2-3, with 7 bases identical to TRBD2. V was pared by 8 bases and J by 4 bases, with 21 bases of the junction left unmatched. Germline values: CDR1 WNHNN, CDR2 SYGVQD (reference sequence). This CDR3 spans 18 amino acids. The CDR3, as DNA: TGCGCCAGCCCGGGATGGGGGGGGTGTCGGCGAACTTCAGATACGCAGTATTTT. Its protein is CASPGWGGCRRTSDTQYF.

The chain uses TRBV7-2 and TRBJ2-2; TRBD2 matches at 13 bases. V dropped 5 bases and J dropped 6; count of bases not matched to a gene: 9. Germline V lookup: CDR1 SGHTA, CDR2 FQGNSA. This CDR3 comprises 17 residues. CDR3 DNA: TGTGCCAGCAGCCTTCCAATCACTAGCGGGGGGGCCGGGGAGCTGTTTTTT. It is translated as CASSLPITSGGAGELFF. Filled out from reference TRBV7-2 and TRBJ2-2, the complete variable domain reads GAGVSQSPSNKVTEKGKDVELRCDPISGHTALYWYRQSLGQGLEFLIYFQGNSAPDKSGLPSDRFSAERTGGSVSTLTIQRTQQEDSAVYLCASSLPITSGGAGELFFGEGSRLTVL.